This T cell receptor (beta chain) was captured by sequencing in a study of cytomegalovirus exposure and HLA in healthy donors. The PCR had 60 Vbeta and 13 Jbeta primers. Only in-frame clones appear in the TCRdb table, and some are missing; sequencing was by immunoSEQ multiplex PCR. The table has 150,000 to 200,000 clones, about 72% seen once. The study's findings and limits: A classifier reportedly called cytomegalovirus status with high sensitivity and specificity. Later analysis suggested links between common viral pathogens and several top significant clusters. Among TCR beta chains, those listed as cytomegalovirus-associated numbered about 160.

Donors counted as nominally healthy when sampled, yet unrecorded immune exposures were likely. V trimming: 7 bases; J trimming: 1 base; junction bases outside the gene matches: 4. CDR3 length: 13 amino acids. CDR1 is SGHRS, CDR2 YFSETQ, per germline. In this sample, this clone turned up a few times. What it recognizes is unknown. This TCR came from a human donor in good health. Sequencing used PBMCs. J is TRBJ1-1 and V is TRBV5-1; 7 bases fit TRBD1. The CDR3 here is CASGGQENTEAFF. CDR3 sequence (DNA): TGCGCCAGCGGAGGACAGGAGAACACTGAAGCTTTCTTT.